One and the same sample provided the 20 T cell receptor beta chains below, sequenced in a study of CD8+ T cells in alopecia areata. A sort of pooled cutaneous lymph node cells used CD4, CD8alpha, NKG2D, NKG2ACE and other stains. Reverse transcribed after extraction, RNA yielded cDNA as the sequencing template. Data came from immunoSEQ multiplex PCR; TCRdb stores just in-frame clones and leaves some out. There are 200,000 to 300,000 clones in the sample, none observed a single time. Sample: CD4+ T cells sorted from a lymph node. These receptors came from a C3H/HeJ mouse with alopecia areata. This strain has MHC haplotype H2-k.

In the case of this clone: Gene names denote mouse genes. Read data end 4 residues before the CDR3 end; the end is taken from the germline J gene. V usage is TRBV13-3 and J usage is TRBJ2-1; the match to TRBD2 covers 8 bases. This CDR3 spans 15 amino acids. Germline V gene sequence: CDR1 NNHDY, CDR2 SYVADS. Unmatched junction bases numbered 3, after V lost 4 bases and J lost 0 bases. The CDR3 loop is CASSRLGLNYAEQFF. The CDR3 bases that were read are TGTGCCAGCAGTCGACTGGGGCTTAACTATGCT.

Only a few counts were recorded for this clone. This may be a read error: a much more frequent sequence differs by one nucleotide. Gene names and germline refer to mouse. The CDR3 end falls 4 residues outside the read, so it is completed with the germline J gene. The chain uses TRBV13-1 and TRBJ2-1; D might be TRBD1 (5 bases). This CDR3 spans 13 amino acids. The V end lost 3 bases, the J end lost 3 bases, and 7 bases lay between the germline ends. The germline V gene has CDR1 NSHNY and CDR2 SYGAGN. The CDR3 loop reads CASSADSYAEQFF. Incomplete CDR3 DNA: TGTGCCAGCAGTGCTGACAGCTATGCT.

This clone was counted only a few times. Gene names and germline match the mouse. The sequenced fragment ends 3 residues before the CDR3 boundary, so the rest is inferred from the germline J gene. The rearrangement joins TRBV1 to TRBJ1-6; perhaps TRBD1 as D (6 bases). TRBJ1-6 is marked as an open reading frame, function uncertain. Trimming left V 0 bases short and J 8 bases short, with 11 bases between. The CDR3 has 15 residues. Germline V gene lookup returns CDR1 NSQYPW and CDR2 LRSPGD (reference sequence). The sequenced part of the CDR3 DNA is TGCACCTGCAGTGCAGACAGGGGTGGGTATTCGCCC. It encodes CTCSADRGGYSP. The entire CDR3 protein reads CTCSADRGGYSPLYF.

Comments on this clone: Here the gene names and germline are mouse. The sequenced fragment ends 4 residues before the CDR3 boundary, so the rest is inferred from the germline J gene. The rearrangement joins TRBV1 to TRBJ2-3; D not certain. V lost 6 bases, J lost 0 bases, and 4 bases lay in between. The CDR3 is 12 residues long. The germline CDR1 and CDR2 sequences are NSQYPW and LRSPGD (reference sequence). CDR3 loop: CTCSSSAETLYF. The sequenced CDR3 bases are TGCACCTGCAGCTCTAGTGCAGAA.

Only a few counts were recorded for this clone. Gene names refer to mouse genes. The sequenced fragment ends 4 residues before the CDR3 boundary, so the rest is inferred from the germline J gene. The J gene is TRBJ2-3, the V gene TRBV1; 10 bases match TRBD1. In germline, CDR1 is NSQYPW, CDR2 LRSPGD (reference sequence). This CDR3 spans 15 amino acids. J was trimmed by 0 bases and V by 6 bases; bases with no gene match: 3. The covered CDR3 bases are TGCACCTGCAGAGGGACAGGGGCTAGTGCAGAA. It encodes CTCRGTGASAE. The entire CDR3 protein is CTCRGTGASAETLYF.

There are a few counts of this clone. Gene names follow the mouse nomenclature. The read ends 4 residues shy of where the CDR3 ends; the end is completed using the germline J gene. The same CDR3 also results from other DNA sequences found in this sample. V and J are TRBV12-1 and TRBJ2-4; TRBD2 matches at 7 bases. This CDR3 has 15 amino acids. The V and J ends lost 0 bases and 0 bases, in that order; junction bases with no gene match: 2. The germline gives CDR1 SGHSN, CDR2 HYEKVE. CDR3 DNA (partial): TGTGCCAGCTCTCTCTCTGGGGGTAGTCAAAAC. As protein: CASSLSGGSQN. From start to end, the CDR3 is CASSLSGGSQNTLYF. Full variable domain (rest looked up from reference TRBV12-1 and TRBJ2-4): DSGVVQSPRHIIKEKGGRSVLTCIPISGHSNVVWYQQTLGKELKFLIQHYEKVERDKGFLPSRFSVQQFDDYHSEMNMSALELEDSAMYFCASSLSGGSQNTLYFGAGTRLSVL.

About this clone: Mouse gene names apply. The read falls 4 residues short of the CDR3 end, and the missing part is taken from the germline J gene. V gene TRBV12-1 combines with J gene TRBJ2-4, with 7 bases identical to TRBD1. With V trimmed by 1 base and J by 0 bases, 9 bases remained unmatched. This CDR3 has 17 residues. CDR1 and CDR2 (germline): SGHSN, HYEKVE. Partial CDR3 DNA: TGTGCCAGCTCTCTTTCCGGGACAGAAACTAGTCAAAAC. Amino acid sequence: CASSLSGTETSQN. The CDR3 in full is CASSLSGTETSQNTLYF.

Comments on this clone: Gene and germline names: mouse. Read sequence stops 4 residues before the CDR3 end, and the germline J gene provides the missing end. V is TRBV13-2 and J is TRBJ1-1; 7 bases agree with TRBD1. Germline CDR1 reads NNHNN; CDR2 reads SYGAGS (reference sequence). The CDR3 consists of 14 residues. Germline trimming cut 3 bases from V and 3 bases from J; bases unmatched to any gene: 5. The CDR3 loop is CASGGPGQYTEVFF. The CDR3 bases that were read are TGTGCCAGCGGTGGGCCGGGACAGTACACA.

This clone appeared a few times. The gene names given are mouse names. Read coverage stops 4 residues before the CDR3 terminus; the germline J gene supplies the remainder. The chain joins TRBV13-1 to TRBJ2-7, with 11 bases identical to TRBD2. From germline, CDR1 is NSHNY and CDR2 SYGAGN. The CDR3 is made up of 15 amino acids. The CDR3: CASSEQLGGRDEQYF. The DNA read from the CDR3 is TGTGCCAGCAGTGAGCAACTGGGGGGGCGGGAT.

A word on this clone: Genes here carry mouse names. The read ends 4 residues before the CDR3 terminus; that terminus is restored from the germline J gene. J is TRBJ1-2 and V is TRBV13-1, with D possibly matching TRBD1 (6 bases). The germline V gene has CDR1 NSHNY and CDR2 SYGAGN. The CDR3 covers 13 residues. Trimming took 6 bases from V and 1 from J, leaving 10 bases between them. The covered CDR3 bases are TGTGCCAGCAATAAGGGACAAAACTCC. This gives the protein CASNKGQNS. The whole CDR3 is CASNKGQNSDYTF.

This clone has more than one count but fewer than ten. All gene names here are mouse names. The read ends 4 residues early relative to the CDR3; the germline J gene fills the gap. The rearrangement uses TRBV13-3 and TRBJ2-1; TRBD1 matches 9 bases. Losses at the gene ends were 4 bases for V and 0 bases for J; bases not matched to a gene: 8. The CDR3 has 17 amino acids. Germline-derived CDR1 and CDR2 are NNHDY and SYVADS. The DNA read from the CDR3 is TGTGCCAGCAGTCGACAGGGGGGATATAGTAACTATGCT. Its translation: CASSRQGGYSNYA. The CDR3 as a whole reads CASSRQGGYSNYAEQFF.

This clone was observed a few times. Genes here carry mouse names. The read ends 4 residues early relative to the CDR3; the germline J gene fills the gap. The rearrangement uses TRBV14 and TRBJ2-5, with TRBD2 identical over 10 bases. The germline gives CDR1 SGHDT, CDR2 FRDEAV. The CDR3 runs to 14 residues. Here the CDR3 reads CASRRDWGEDTQYF. The covered CDR3 bases are TGTGCCAGCAGACGTGACTGGGGGGAGGAC. The whole variable domain, filled in from reference TRBV14 and TRBJ2-5, reads EAGVTQSPRYAVLQEGQAVSFWCDPISGHDTLYWYQQPRDQGPQLLVYFRDEAVIDNSQLPSDRFSAVRPKGTNSTLKIQSAKQGDTATYLCASRRDWGEDTQYFGPGTRLLVL.

Only a few counts were recorded for this clone. The germline and genes are mouse ones. The CDR3 end lies 3 residues beyond the end of the read and is filled in from the germline J gene. J is TRBJ1-6 and V is TRBV13-3; no firm D call. TRBJ1-6 is treated as an ORF (open reading frame) with a function not yet certain. This CDR3 is 13 amino acids long. In germline, CDR1 is NNHDY, CDR2 SYVADS. V was trimmed by 5 bases and J by 6 bases, leaving 9 bases between them. The sequenced part of the CDR3 DNA is TGTGCCAGCAGGCCTGGGGTTAATTCGCCC. Residues: CASRPGVNSP. The whole CDR3 sequence reads CASRPGVNSPLYF.

Concerning this clone itself: The genes are named according to mouse. Read sequence stops 4 residues before the CDR3 end, and the germline J gene provides the missing end. V usage is TRBV13-2 and J usage is TRBJ2-5; TRBD2 matches at 7 bases. The CDR3 has 14 residues. Trimming cost V 4 bases and J 1 base; bases outside gene matches: 3. The V gene's germline CDR1 is NNHNN and CDR2 SYGAGS (reference sequence). CDR3 sequence reads: CASGLGEYQDTQYF. The sequenced part of the CDR3 DNA is TGTGCCAGCGGTCTGGGGGAGTACCAAGAC.

This clone appeared a few times. The genes and germline here are from mouse. The CDR3 is cut off 4 residues early in the read; its end comes from the germline J gene. V is TRBV13-3 and J is TRBJ2-5; a weak D match, TRBD1 (5 bases). The germline CDR1 and CDR2 sequences are NNHDY and SYVADS. The CDR3 sequence is 13 residues long. The sequenced CDR3 bases are TGTGCCAGCAGTGATGCAGGGATAGAC. Translation gives CASSDAGID. The complete CDR3 sequence is CASSDAGIDTQYF.

This clone occurred a few times. Gene labels here are mouse ones. The read is 4 residues too short to cover the CDR3 end, so that end is filled in from the germline J gene. This chain uses TRBV13-2 with TRBJ1-2, with 8 bases that match TRBD1. Trimming took 1 base from V and 1 from J; bases not matched to a gene: 6. Germline CDR1 reads NNHNN; CDR2 reads SYGAGS (reference sequence). CDR3 length: 16 amino acids. Incomplete CDR3 DNA: TGTGCCAGCGGTGATCCAGGGGGCGTGCGAAACTCC. It encodes CASGDPGGVRNS. In full, the CDR3 is CASGDPGGVRNSDYTF.

Concerning this clone itself: The listed genes are named as in mouse. The sequence runs out 4 residues before the end of the CDR3; the remainder is reconstructed from the germline J gene. The chain carries TRBV29 and TRBJ2-2, with TRBD1 matching over 8 bases. Trimming at V came to 6 bases and at J to 4 bases, leaving 7 bases not matched to a gene. The CDR3 extends over 15 amino acids. The germline CDR1 and CDR2 sequences are MSHET and SYDVDS. CDR3 sequence: CASSSGGAGTGQLYF. The sequenced CDR3 bases are TGTGCTAGCAGCTCAGGGGGCGCGGGCACCGGG.

This clone was counted between two and nine times. Mouse gene names apply. The read falls 4 residues short of the CDR3 end, and the missing part is taken from the germline J gene. This rearrangement joins TRBV13-3 to TRBJ2-2, with 9 bases matching TRBD2. CDR3 length: 15 amino acids. Per the germline V gene, CDR1 is NNHDY and CDR2 is SYVADS. Unmatched junction bases numbered 2, after V lost 3 bases and J lost 2 bases. The CDR3 reads CASSADWGNTGQLYF. Incomplete CDR3 DNA: TGTGCCAGCAGTGCGGACTGGGGTAACACCGGG.

As to this clone: A much larger clone differs from this one at a single base, so this may be a read error. Gene labels here are mouse ones. The CDR3 end falls 4 residues outside the read, so it is completed with the germline J gene. Other DNA sequences in the sample encode the same CDR3. This chain links TRBV5 with TRBJ1-1; TRBD1 matches at 9 bases. Germline V gene lookup returns CDR1 LGHNA and CDR2 YNLKQL (reference sequence). The CDR3 contains 13 residues. With V trimmed by 6 bases and J by 2 bases, 1 base remained unmatched. The CDR3 sequence is CASRQGANTEVFF. The sequenced CDR3 bases are TGTGCCAGCAGACAGGGGGCTAACACA.

In this sample, this clone turned up a few times. The listed genes are named as in mouse. The sequence runs out 4 residues before the end of the CDR3; the remainder is reconstructed from the germline J gene. The V gene is TRBV13-3, the J gene TRBJ2-5; tentatively, D is TRBD1 (5 bases). Looked up from germline, CDR1 is NNHDY and CDR2 is SYVADS. The CDR3 has 13 residues. The CDR3 DNA, read in part, is TGTGCCAGCAGTGCAGGGTGGAAAGAC. It codes for CASSAGWKD. The CDR3 as a whole reads CASSAGWKDTQYF.